The entry below gives a single T cell receptor (beta chain) sequence along with its context. Its antigen is undetermined. One entry per CDR3 protein results from TCRdb running MiXCR on the RT-PCR reads. The sample contains about 500,000 distinct CDR3 sequences, more than 15% of which appear only once. This sample stems from a study of response to subunit inactivated influenza vaccine. Study-level findings and limits: That few new T cells are recruited by each seasonal influenza vaccination was the authors' suggestion.

This CDR3 spans 19 amino acids. With 0 bases clipped from V and 4 bases from J, the junction kept 11 bases outside the gene matches. The germline V gene encodes CDR1 SGDLS and CDR2 YYNGEE. Sequencing used CD4+ T cells sorted from PBMCs, obtained 23 months after vaccination. This TCR was recovered from a man in his fifties or sixties who received an inactivated influenza vaccine. This sequence joins TRBV9 and TRBJ2-1; TRBD2 aligns across 12 bases. CDR3 amino acids: CASSVVGSPTSGGYNEQFF. In DNA form, the CDR3 reads TGTGCCAGCAGCGTAGTAGGATCCCCTACTAGCGGGGGGTACAATGAGCAGTTCTTC.